This entry lists 8 T cell receptor beta chains sequenced from one sample in a study of blood T cells in healthy people across ages. The second PCR ran roughly 6 to 11 cycles with a sample-barcoded 5' primer and J-beta primers. TCRdb ran MiXCR on the 5' RACE reads and lists one entry per CDR3 protein. Of around 990,000 distinct CDR3 sequences listed, 25% were seen once; the top ten hold around 0.7%. The same specimen was also included in a second study, on T cells of mothers and their children.

The sequencing input was blood. The receptor source for this set is a girl aged 2-10 years in good health.

In its sample, this clonotype was seen many times. This chain links TRBV29-1 with TRBJ1-2; 9 bases match TRBD1. In germline, CDR1 is SQVTM, CDR2 ANQGSEA. The CDR3 covers 12 residues. Unmatched junction bases numbered 6, after V lost 4 bases and J lost 9 bases. The CDR3 sequence is CSVGGQGGSYTF. In DNA form, the CDR3 reads TGCAGCGTTGGGGGACAGGGAGGAAGCTACACCTTC.

The table lists this clonotype with a few counts. The chain carries TRBV11-2 and TRBJ2-4, with 13 bases identical to TRBD2. The CDR3 loop spans 21 amino acids. V lost 5 bases, J lost 6 bases, and 22 bases stayed unmatched. The germline gives CDR1 SGHAT, CDR2 FQNNGV. CDR3: CASSPSPLTSGGPLDRNIQYF. The CDR3 DNA follows: TGTGCCAGCAGCCCAAGCCCCTTGACTAGCGGGGGGCCCTTAGATAGAAACATTCAGTACTTC.

This clonotype has more than one count but fewer than ten. This chain connects TRBV11-2 to TRBJ2-5; 7 nucleotides agree with TRBD2. The J call is uncertain, as TRBJ2-1 better fits the DNA end. The CDR3 is 17 amino acids. Germline assignment: CDR1 SGHAT and CDR2 FQNNGV. In DNA, the CDR3 is TGTGCCAGCAGCGCGCGACTAGCAAGGGGTACCTACAATGAGCAGTTCTTC. It yields the protein CASSARLARGTYNEQFF.

This clonotype came up a few times. The chain uses TRBV28 and TRBJ1-2; no clear D gene. Trimming stripped 5 bases from V and 6 bases from J, with 13 bases between. The length of the CDR3 is 13 residues. The V gene's germline CDR1 is MDHEN and CDR2 SYDVKM. CDR3 bases: TGTGCCAGCAGTCCCCTGGGCGGGAATGGCTACACCTTC. Protein: CASSPLGGNGYTF.

The table lists this clonotype with a few counts. This chain uses TRBV28 with TRBJ2-3; D not resolved. Germline CDR1 and CDR2: MDHEN and SYDVKM. V lost 2 bases and J lost 4, with 7 bases in between. The CDR3 length is 13 residues. The CDR3 region has the DNA TGTGCCAGCAGTTTAGTGCTAGCAGATACGCAGTATTTT. This codes for CASSLVLADTQYF.

The chain uses TRBV6-6 and TRBJ2-1, with D possibly being TRBD1 or TRBD2 (5 bases each). The DNA end favors TRBJ2-7, so the J call may be wrong. Germline CDR1 MNHNY, CDR2 SVGAGI (reference sequence). CDR3 length: 15 amino acids. This CDR3 reads CASSYLGEIIYEQYF. CDR3 sequence (DNA): TGTGCCAGCAGTTACCTGGGGGAAATTATCTACGAGCAGTACTTC.

CDR3 protein: CSVDNSGIEQYF. The CDR3 DNA follows: TGCAGCGTTGATAATTCAGGGATTGAGCAGTACTTC. This sequence joins TRBV29-1 and TRBJ2-5; the D gene is possibly TRBD1 (5 bases). V dropped 3 bases and J dropped 11 bases, with 16 bases sitting between them. Germline V lookup: CDR1 SQVTM, CDR2 ANQGSEA. The CDR3 spans 12 residues.

The gene calls are TRBV4-3 and TRBJ1-1; maybe TRBD1 (5 bases). The CDR3 has 13 residues. Germline CDR1 reads LGHNA; CDR2 reads YSLEER. V was clipped by 0 bases and J by 5 bases, with 7 bases between them. The CDR3 reads CASSQDQGTEAFF. CDR3 DNA: TGCGCCAGCAGCCAAGATCAGGGAACTGAAGCTTTCTTT.